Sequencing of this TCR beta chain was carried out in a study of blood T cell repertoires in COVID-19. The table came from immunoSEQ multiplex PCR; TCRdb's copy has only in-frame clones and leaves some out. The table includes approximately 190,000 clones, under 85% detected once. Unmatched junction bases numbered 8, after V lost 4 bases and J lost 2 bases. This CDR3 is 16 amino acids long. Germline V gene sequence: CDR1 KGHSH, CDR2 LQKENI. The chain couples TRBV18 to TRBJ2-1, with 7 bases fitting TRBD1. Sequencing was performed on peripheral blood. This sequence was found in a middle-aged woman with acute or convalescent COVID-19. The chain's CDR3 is CASSQSSTGTYNEQFF. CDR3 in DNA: TGTGCCAGCTCACAATCCTCGACAGGGACCTACAATGAGCAGTTCTTC.